This TCR beta chain derives from a study of cytomegalovirus exposure and HLA in healthy donors. Study as a whole: The platform used for the 120 validation repertoires matched that of the approximately 710 first-cohort repertoires, a later analysis reported. Study results and caveats: Cytomegalovirus-associated TCR beta chains were listed, numbering over 150.

Trimming pared 8 bases from V and 4 bases from J, leaving 5 bases between. Germline assignment: CDR1 MDHEN and CDR2 SYDVKM. This CDR3 has 10 residues. A remark on this clone: Its target is unknown. The same CDR3 is also encoded by other DNA sequences in this sample.

Sequencing used immunoSEQ multiplex PCR; TCRdb keeps in-frame clones, though not all of them. The data show some 170,000 clones, with approximately 84% seen just once and roughly 10% held by the top ten. This chain links TRBV28 with TRBJ2-5; D unresolved. Sequenced input: PBMCs. The sequence was collected from a man aged 30 to 39 in good health and CMV-seropositive. CDR3 nucleotides: TGTGCCAGCCGTAGAGAGACCCAGTACTTC. This translates into CASRRETQYF. The whole variable domain, filled in from reference TRBV28 and TRBJ2-5, reads DVKVTQSSRYLVKRTGEKVFLECVQDMDHENMFWYRQDPGLGLRLIYFSYDVKMKEKGDIPEGYSVSREKKERFSLILESASTNQTSMYLCASRRETQYFGPGTRLLVL.